This TCR beta chain was recovered during a study of T cell responses to AZD1222 COVID-19 vaccine. Study observations and caveats: Possibly, clonal diversity was underestimated; donors were largely white British and included more females. Regions left unmutated in variants are reportedly the target of nearly half of spike-specific TCRs.

Only in-frame clones appear in the TCRdb table, and some are missing; sequencing was by immunoSEQ multiplex PCR. The data hold some 110,000 clones, with roughly 92% observed a single time. In regard to this clone: Its specificity is unknown.

CDR1 is MNHNS and CDR2 is SASEGT in the germline V gene. The CDR3 is 16 residues long. Trimming at V came to 0 bases and at J to 2 bases, leaving 2 bases not matched to a gene. The chain employs TRBV6-1 and TRBJ2-3; 10 bases line up with TRBD2. Specimen: peripheral blood, collected on day 0 of AZD1222 vaccination. The clonotype originates from an adult in good health. The chain's CDR3 is CASSEAAGGVTDTQYF. Here the CDR3 DNA reads TGTGCCAGCAGTGAAGCAGCGGGGGGGGTCACAGATACGCAGTATTTT.